This record covers a single TCR beta chain. Sequencing used immunoSEQ multiplex PCR; TCRdb keeps in-frame clones, though not all of them. This sample has some 27,000 clones, with just over 90% found just once. Germline loops: CDR1 SGHNT, CDR2 YYREEE (reference sequence). This CDR3 is 15 amino acids long. Trimming at V came to 1 base and at J to 5 bases, leaving 4 bases not matched to a gene. This specimen belongs to a study of graft-versus-host responses after intestinal transplantation. Study background: Isolated intestinal, liver-intestinal, or multivisceral transplants had been given to the recipients. Each patient got anti-thymocyte globulin induction, then tacrolimus and steroids for three to four years.

This TCR was sampled from a human patient who received an intestinal transplant, so some T cells may come from the graft donor. The sample consisted of PBMCs, taken 18 days after transplant. The V and J genes are TRBV5-4 and TRBJ2-7, with 12 bases matching TRBD2. Here the CDR3 reads CASSLTLAGGHEQYF. The CDR3 DNA is TGTGCCAGCAGCTTGACACTAGCGGGGGGCCACGAGCAGTACTTC.